What follows are 21 T cell receptor beta chains derived from one specimen sequenced in a study of T cell changes during pregnancy in multiple sclerosis. Clones were read by immunoSEQ multiplex PCR, and TCRdb kept only the in-frame ones, dropping some. The sample yields fewer than 110,000 clones, roughly nine tenths seen once. The specimen was peripheral blood, collected after pregnancy. These receptors all come from a female donor with multiple sclerosis, enrolled in a pregnancy study.

This chain uses TRBV4-1 with TRBJ2-7; no clear D. V lost 1 base to trimming and J lost 2 bases, with 12 bases between them. This CDR3 comprises 15 residues. In germline, CDR1 is MGHRA, CDR2 YSYEKL. CDR3 in amino acids: CASSQGVVSPYEQYF. Written as DNA, the CDR3 is TGCGCCAGCAGCCAAGGAGTCGTTTCCCCCTACGAGCAGTACTTC.

The chain couples TRBV4-1 to TRBJ2-1, with unresolved D. Germline V gene sequence: CDR1 MGHRA, CDR2 YSYEKL. The CDR3 contains 17 residues. The V gene lost 1 base and the J gene lost 0 bases, with 13 bases spanning the gap. The CDR3 bases are TGCGCCAGCAGCCAAGTGATTAGCTTTAGCTCCTACAATGAGCAGTTCTTC. This encodes CASSQVISFSSYNEQFF.

V and J are TRBV27 and TRBJ2-1, with D possibly matching TRBD1 (7 bases). This CDR3 has 13 amino acids. Trimming left V 5 bases short and J 4 bases short, with 9 bases between. The germline V gene has CDR1 MNHEY and CDR2 SMNVEV (reference sequence). This chain's CDR3 is CASSAGQYNEQFF. The CDR3, as DNA: TGTGCCAGCAGTGCGGGACAGTACAATGAGCAGTTCTTC.

V is TRBV9 and J is TRBJ1-3; D is possibly TRBD1 (6 bases). The CDR3 is 16 amino acids. Germline V gives CDR1 SGDLS, CDR2 YYNGEE. Trimming cost V 4 bases and J 0 bases, with 14 bases left between them. CDR3 sequence reads: CASSPPGGASGNTIYF. CDR3 in DNA: TGTGCCAGCAGCCCCCCCGGGGGGGCCTCTGGAAACACCATATATTTT.

The DNA of the CDR3 is TGTGCCAGCAGCCGGGTAGGGGCGGGGGGGAACCAAGAGACCCAGTACTTC. Its protein product is CASSRVGAGGNQETQYF. The chain joins TRBV5-4 to TRBJ2-5; 9 positions match TRBD2. Per the germline V gene, CDR1 is SGHNT and CDR2 is YYREEE (reference sequence). After removal of 4 bases from V and 0 bases from J, the junction contained 10 bases not matched to a gene. The CDR3 spans 17 residues.

This clone was observed a single time. The chain employs TRBV6-6 and TRBJ2-1, with TRBD2 identical over 8 bases. This CDR3 has 15 residues. V lost 5 bases and J lost 0; bases outside the gene matches: 3. Germline V gives CDR1 MNHNY, CDR2 SVGAGI (reference sequence). Here the CDR3 reads CASSPSGPSYNEQFF. The CDR3 nucleotides are TGTGCCAGCAGTCCTAGCGGGCCCTCCTACAATGAGCAGTTCTTC.

CDR3 amino acids: CASSQEGGDTQYF. The CDR3 DNA reads as TGTGCCAGCAGCCAAGAAGGGGGCGATACGCAGTATTTT. The rearrangement joins TRBV4-2 to TRBJ2-3; 7 nucleotides agree with TRBD1. The trim removed 0 bases at V and 6 bases at J, leaving 0 bases unmatched. The germline V gene encodes CDR1 LGHNA and CDR2 YNFKEQ. The CDR3 runs to 13 residues.

This sequence joins TRBV19 and TRBJ1-1; weak D call: TRBD1 (5 bases). The CDR3 is 12 amino acids. Between the trimmed V and J ends, which lost 1 base and 9 bases, there was a span of 9 bases. Germline CDR1 LNHDA, CDR2 SQIVND (reference sequence). CDR3 in amino acids: CASSIVEGKAFF. The CDR3 coding sequence is TGTGCCAGTAGTATAGTGGAGGGGAAAGCTTTCTTT.

The chain combines TRBV4-1 with TRBJ1-2, with D perhaps matching TRBD1 (6 bases). CDR1 is MGHRA, CDR2 YSYEKL, per germline. Between the trimmed V and J ends, which lost 1 base and 4 bases, there was a span of 13 bases. This CDR3 has 15 amino acids. The CDR3 DNA is TGCGCCAGCAGCCAAGCGGCAGGGGCCCGCTATGGCTACACCTTC. As protein: CASSQAAGARYGYTF.

The chain carries TRBV6-5 and TRBJ2-7, with 9 nucleotides matching TRBD1. V dropped 0 bases and J dropped 1; count of bases not matched to a gene: 1. The germline CDR1 and CDR2 sequences are MNHEY and SVGAGI. The CDR3 contains 15 residues. Written as DNA, the CDR3 is TGTGCCAGCAGTTACTCGGGACAGGGTTCCTACGAGCAGTACTTC. It encodes CASSYSGQGSYEQYF.

V and J are TRBV15 and TRBJ2-3; the match to TRBD2 covers 12 bases. The junction had 1 base not matched to a gene; V was cut back by 1 base and J by 2 bases. From germline, CDR1 is LNHNV and CDR2 YYDKDF (reference sequence). This CDR3 spans 16 amino acids. In DNA form, the CDR3 reads TGTGCCACCAGCAGAGGGACTAGCGGGGACACAGATACGCAGTATTTT. Translating it yields CATSRGTSGDTDTQYF.

The table lists this clone with a count of one. The chain has TRBV19 and TRBJ2-7, with D possibly matching TRBD2 (6 bases). CDR1 and CDR2 from the germline V gene are LNHDA and SQIVND (reference sequence). With 10 bases removed from V and 3 bases from J, the gap between germline ends came to 13 bases. The length of the CDR3 is 12 residues. The CDR3 here is CATSGTRYEQYF. The CDR3 DNA is TGTGCCACCTCCGGGACTCGCTACGAGCAGTACTTC.

The chain combines TRBV7-2 with TRBJ1-2, with unresolved D. The CDR3 runs to 14 residues. Trimming removed 1 base at V and 5 bases at J, with 11 bases between. Germline assignment: CDR1 SGHTA and CDR2 FQGNSA. CDR3 in amino acids: CASSLDVGGYGYTF. CDR3 nucleotides: TGTGCCAGCAGCTTAGATGTGGGAGGGTATGGCTACACCTTC. Full variable domain (missing parts from reference TRBV7-2 and TRBJ1-2): GAGVSQSPSNKVTEKGKDVELRCDPISGHTALYWYRQSLGQGLEFLIYFQGNSAPDKSGLPSDRFSAERTGGSVSTLTIQRTQQEDSAVYLCASSLDVGGYGYTFGSGTRLTVV.

CDR3 DNA sequence: TGTGCCAGCAGTTACATAGGGGGCGAGCAGTACTTC. Its protein is CASSYIGGEQYF. This chain uses TRBV6-5 with TRBJ2-7, with a possible D match to TRBD1 (6 bases). The CDR3 loop spans 12 amino acids. The V end lost 2 bases, the J end lost 6 bases, and 8 bases lay between the germline ends. Germline V CDR1 and CDR2: MNHEY, SVGAGI.

V gene TRBV4-3 combines with J gene TRBJ2-2; D uncertain. The CDR3 has 13 residues. V shed 1 base and J shed 7 bases, with 7 bases lying between them. Germline assignment: CDR1 LGHNA and CDR2 YSLEER. CDR3 in amino acids: CASSQVLVGELFF. DNA for the CDR3: TGCGCCAGCAGCCAAGTTCTCGTCGGGGAGCTGTTTTTT.

This chain joins TRBV2 and TRBJ1-1; tentatively, D is TRBD1 (5 bases). The CDR3 has 13 amino acids. The germline V and J ends were trimmed by 4 bases and 3 bases, with 9 bases remaining between them. Germline V gene sequence: CDR1 SNHLY, CDR2 FYNNEI. Here the CDR3 reads CASSVSRDTEAFF. The CDR3 DNA follows: TGTGCCAGCAGTGTATCCAGGGACACTGAAGCTTTCTTT.

V is TRBV15 and J is TRBJ2-7; 11 nucleotides line up with TRBD2. Germline V gene sequence: CDR1 LNHNV, CDR2 YYDKDF (reference sequence). V lost 1 base and J lost 3; bases outside the gene matches: 5. The CDR3 extends over 16 amino acids. The CDR3 DNA follows: TGTGCCACCAGCAGAGGACTAGCGGGGACCCTCTACGAGCAGTACTTC. Translating gives CATSRGLAGTLYEQYF. The full variable domain, with the rest looked up from reference TRBV15 and TRBJ2-7, is DAMVIQNPRYQVTQFGKPVTLSCSQTLNHNVMYWYQQKSSQAPKLLFHYYDKDFNNEADTPDNFQSRRPNTSFCFLDIRSPGLGDTAMYLCATSRGLAGTLYEQYFGPGTRLTVT.

The rearrangement links TRBV11-2 to TRBJ1-5; TRBD1 is a possible D gene (6 bases). Trimming took 0 bases from V and 5 from J, leaving 11 bases between them. Germline CDR1 reads SGHAT; CDR2 reads FQNNGV. The CDR3 extends over 15 amino acids. CDR3 nucleotides: TGTGCCAGCAGCTTAGAGACAGGCCCTCATCAGCCCCAGCATTTT. This translates into CASSLETGPHQPQHF.

The chain links TRBV27 to TRBJ2-3, with TRBD2 matching 8 bases. Germline loops: CDR1 MNHEY, CDR2 SMNVEV (reference sequence). The CDR3 totals 19 residues. Unmatched junction bases numbered 19, after V lost 5 bases and J lost 3 bases. In DNA, the CDR3 is TGTGCCAGCAGTCCCTCCCCCCCTGGGTTAGCGGGAACTACAGATACGCAGTATTTT. Encoded protein: CASSPSPPGLAGTTDTQYF.

This chain uses TRBV5-6 with TRBJ1-3, with a possible D match to TRBD1 (6 bases). Per the germline V gene, CDR1 is SGHDT and CDR2 is YYEEEE. V was clipped by 0 bases and J by 3 bases, with 7 bases between them. This CDR3 comprises 14 residues. The CDR3, as DNA: TGTGCCAGCAGCTTGGGCAGGGGTGGAAACACCATATATTTT. Its protein product is CASSLGRGGNTIYF.

The gene calls are TRBV9 and TRBJ2-1; the D gene is possibly TRBD2 (5 bases). CDR1 and CDR2 from the germline V gene are SGDLS and YYNGEE. The V end was cut by 0 bases, the J end by 4 bases, with 11 bases between. This CDR3 is 15 amino acids long. The CDR3 bases are TGTGCCAGCAGCGTAGTAGGCGCGGGTTACAATGAGCAGTTCTTC. It codes for CASSVVGAGYNEQFF.